Listed below are T cell receptor beta chains from one sample, sequenced in a study of blood T cell repertoires in COVID-19. The assay was immunoSEQ multiplex PCR, and TCRdb's table has in-frame clones only and misses some. The sample has 110,000 to 150,000 clones, about 87% seen once. Sequencing was carried out using peripheral blood. The receptors originated from a woman aged 80 or older with acute or convalescent COVID-19. CDR3s include the opening cysteine and the closing phenylalanine or tryptophan. A D gene is named only where the DNA matches it firmly. Where a row states a size, it is once, few, many or the class of an expanded clone; other rows omit it.

j_call: TRBJ1-2; v_call: TRBV4-2; clone_size: NA; d_call: TRBD1; cdr3_aa: CASSQDWNRGRDYGYTF; cdr3_nt: TGTGCCAGCAGCCAAGATTGGAACAGGGGGCGCGACTATGGCTACACCTTC
j_call: TRBJ1-6; v_call: TRBV7-8; clone_size: NA; d_call: TRBD1; cdr3_aa: CASSPRQGTNSPLHF; cdr3_nt: TGTGCCAGCAGCCCGAGACAGGGAACGAATTCACCCCTCCACTTT
j_call: TRBJ1-4; v_call: TRBV3-1/TRBV3-2; clone_size: NA; d_call: NA; cdr3_aa: CASSRSEWGVSNEKLFF; cdr3_nt: TGTGCCAGCAGCCGAAGTGAATGGGGCGTTTCTAATGAAAAACTGTTTTTT
j_call: TRBJ2-7; v_call: TRBV6-5; clone_size: NA; d_call: TRBD1; cdr3_aa: CASKGTGVYEQYF; cdr3_nt: TGTGCCAGCAAGGGTACAGGGGTCTACGAGCAGTACTTC
j_call: TRBJ1-1; v_call: TRBV9; clone_size: few; d_call: NA; cdr3_aa: CASSPRSGFDGTEAFF; cdr3_nt: TGTGCCAGCAGCCCCCGGTCAGGGTTCGATGGCACTGAAGCTTTCTTT
j_call: TRBJ1-2; v_call: TRBV7-2; clone_size: few; d_call: TRBD1; cdr3_aa: CASSLAQTQGDGYTF; cdr3_nt: TGTGCCAGCAGCTTAGCGCAGACACAGGGGGATGGCTACACCTTC
j_call: TRBJ2-1; v_call: TRBV19; clone_size: NA; d_call: TRBD2; cdr3_aa: CASRSGGRYNEQFF; cdr3_nt: TGTGCCAGTAGAAGCGGGGGCAGGTACAATGAGCAGTTCTTC
j_call: TRBJ1-4; v_call: TRBV4-3; clone_size: once; d_call: NA; cdr3_aa: CASSRRQTTNEKLFF; cdr3_nt: TGCGCCAGCAGCCGCCGACAGACAACTAATGAAAAACTGTTTTTT
j_call: TRBJ2-1; v_call: TRBV7-2; clone_size: NA; d_call: TRBD2; cdr3_aa: CASRLGLAGGLEQFF; cdr3_nt: TGTGCCAGCAGATTGGGACTAGCGGGGGGGCTTGAGCAGTTCTTC
j_call: TRBJ1-1; v_call: TRBV3-1/TRBV3-2; clone_size: NA; d_call: NA; cdr3_aa: CASSQSTEAEAFF; cdr3_nt: TGTGCCAGCAGCCAATCGACAGAAGCTGAAGCTTTCTTT
j_call: TRBJ2-2; v_call: TRBV5-1; clone_size: NA; d_call: NA; cdr3_aa: CASSSDRTEATGELFF; cdr3_nt: TGCGCCAGCAGCTCGGACAGAACGGAGGCCACCGGGGAGCTGTTTTTT
j_call: TRBJ1-3; v_call: TRBV6-5; clone_size: NA; d_call: NA; cdr3_aa: CASTGHGSGNTIYF; cdr3_nt: TGTGCCAGTACAGGCCACGGCTCTGGAAACACCATATATTTT
j_call: TRBJ2-1; v_call: TRBV7-3; clone_size: NA; d_call: NA; cdr3_aa: CASSPPTGSNEQFF; cdr3_nt: TGTGCCAGCAGCCCCCCCACAGGGTCTAATGAGCAGTTCTTC
j_call: TRBJ2-6; v_call: TRBV9; clone_size: NA; d_call: NA; cdr3_aa: CASSVAGTGANVLTF; cdr3_nt: TGTGCCAGCAGCGTAGCGGGTACTGGGGCCAACGTCCTGACTTTC
j_call: TRBJ1-2; v_call: TRBV10-1; clone_size: NA; d_call: TRBD1; cdr3_aa: CASRDETGGKIYGYTF; cdr3_nt: TGCGCCAGCAGGGACGAGACAGGGGGAAAAATCTATGGCTACACCTTC
j_call: TRBJ2-2; v_call: TRBV4-2; clone_size: few; d_call: TRBD2; cdr3_aa: CASSRGLAGGFGELFF; cdr3_nt: TGTGCCAGCAGCCGTGGACTAGCGGGGGGGTTCGGGGAGCTGTTTTTT
j_call: TRBJ1-4; v_call: TRBV19; clone_size: NA; d_call: NA; cdr3_aa: CASTGRGGRNEKLFF; cdr3_nt: TGTGCCAGTACCGGCCGGGGGGGGCGGAATGAAAAACTGTTTTTT
j_call: TRBJ1-2; v_call: TRBV4-3; clone_size: NA; d_call: NA; cdr3_aa: CASSQLFGPNYGYTF; cdr3_nt: TGCGCCAGCAGCCAATTGTTTGGGCCTAACTATGGCTACACCTTC
j_call: TRBJ2-3; v_call: TRBV3-1/TRBV3-2; clone_size: NA; d_call: NA; cdr3_aa: CASSQDILGGTAQYF; cdr3_nt: TGTGCCAGCAGCCAAGATATCCTAGGAGGGACCGCGCAGTATTTT
j_call: TRBJ1-4; v_call: TRBV27; clone_size: once; d_call: TRBD1; cdr3_aa: CASSATGRREKLFF; cdr3_nt: TGTGCCAGCAGTGCGACAGGGAGGAGGGAAAAACTGTTTTTT
j_call: TRBJ1-1; v_call: TRBV7-9; clone_size: NA; d_call: NA; cdr3_aa: CASSQQVGTEAFF; cdr3_nt: TGTGCCAGCAGCCAGCAGGTGGGTACTGAAGCTTTCTTT
j_call: TRBJ2-1; v_call: TRBV7-2; clone_size: NA; d_call: NA; cdr3_aa: CASSLVGHSSYNEQFF; cdr3_nt: TGTGCCAGCAGCTTAGTTGGCCACAGCAGTTACAATGAGCAGTTCTTC
j_call: TRBJ1-1; v_call: TRBV5-6; clone_size: NA; d_call: NA; cdr3_aa: CASRRGNRGFTEAFF; cdr3_nt: TGTGCCAGCAGGCGCGGTAATCGTGGGTTCACTGAAGCTTTCTTT
j_call: TRBJ1-2; v_call: TRBV3-1/TRBV3-2; clone_size: NA; d_call: NA; cdr3_aa: CASSPGQSYGYTF; cdr3_nt: TGTGCCAGCAGCCCAGGACAGTCCTATGGCTACACCTTC
j_call: TRBJ2-7; v_call: TRBV7-2; clone_size: NA; d_call: NA; cdr3_aa: CASSLARAGASYEQYF; cdr3_nt: TGTGCCAGCAGCTTAGCGAGGGCGGGGGCCTCCTACGAGCAGTACTTC
j_call: TRBJ1-1; v_call: TRBV12-5; clone_size: NA; d_call: NA; cdr3_aa: CASLYSFGGGSTEAFF; cdr3_nt: TGTGCTAGTCTGTATAGTTTCGGAGGAGGTAGTACTGAAGCTTTCTTT
j_call: TRBJ1-6; v_call: TRBV7-2; clone_size: once; d_call: TRBD1; cdr3_aa: CASSAQTGGGSPLHF; cdr3_nt: TGTGCCAGCAGCGCGCAGACAGGGGGAGGTTCACCCCTCCACTTT
j_call: TRBJ1-4; v_call: TRBV18; clone_size: NA; d_call: NA; cdr3_aa: CASSRAGDEKLFF; cdr3_nt: TGTGCCAGCTCACGGGCCGGGGATGAAAAACTGTTTTTT
j_call: TRBJ1-2; v_call: TRBV6-5; clone_size: NA; d_call: TRBD1; cdr3_aa: CASRTGTVWYGYTF; cdr3_nt: TGTGCCAGCAGGACAGGGACTGTATGGTATGGCTACACCTTC
j_call: TRBJ1-1; v_call: TRBV7-9; clone_size: once; d_call: NA; cdr3_aa: CASSLREGVNTEAFF; cdr3_nt: TGTGCCAGCAGCTTACGGGAGGGGGTGAACACTGAAGCTTTCTTT
j_call: TRBJ2-3; v_call: TRBV7-2; clone_size: once; d_call: TRBD2; cdr3_aa: CASSLGIAGNTDTQYF; cdr3_nt: TGTGCCAGCAGCTTAGGGATAGCGGGGAACACAGATACGCAGTATTTT
j_call: TRBJ1-5; v_call: TRBV7-7; clone_size: NA; d_call: TRBD1; cdr3_aa: CASSSPYRGKYQPQHF; cdr3_nt: TGTGCTAGCAGCTCCCCCTACAGGGGGAAGTATCAGCCCCAGCATTTT
j_call: TRBJ2-7; v_call: TRBV19; clone_size: NA; d_call: NA; cdr3_aa: CASSIGGNRATYEQYF; cdr3_nt: TGTGCCAGTAGTATAGGGGGGAACAGGGCAACCTACGAGCAGTACTTC